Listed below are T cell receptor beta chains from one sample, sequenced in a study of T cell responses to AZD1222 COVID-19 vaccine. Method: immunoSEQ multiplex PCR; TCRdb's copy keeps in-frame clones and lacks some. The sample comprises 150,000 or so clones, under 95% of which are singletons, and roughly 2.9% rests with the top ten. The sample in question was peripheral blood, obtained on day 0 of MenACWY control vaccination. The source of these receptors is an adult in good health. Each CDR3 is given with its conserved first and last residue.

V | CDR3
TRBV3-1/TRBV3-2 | CASSSPPLGLAGGPTSTDTQYF
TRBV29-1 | CSVVRDRGLDTQYF
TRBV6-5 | CASSPGTSNYEQYF
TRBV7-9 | CASSLDRTGGVNEQFF
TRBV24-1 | CATSDPGTSGSVDTQYF
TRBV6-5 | CASKTTNEKLFF
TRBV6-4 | CASSTSGGADEQFF
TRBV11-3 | CASSPGVQSYEQYF
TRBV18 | CASSPRVGSSNEKLFF
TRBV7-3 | CASSPGTSGGAWQETQYF
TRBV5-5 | CASSLGPPLEAFF
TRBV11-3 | CASSLPPTGNSTDTQYF
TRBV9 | CASSVGQHGELFF
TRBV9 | CASTRTELAYGYTF
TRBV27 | CASSVRDRGTNEKLFF
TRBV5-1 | CASSTTTGARTEAFF
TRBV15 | CATSRDKYYEQYF
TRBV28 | CASSSLERALYEQYF
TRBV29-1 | CSVGVGTGVSEQYF
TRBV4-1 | CASSQIAQGRAEQFF
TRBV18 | CASSHLQAENTEAFF
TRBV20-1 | CSATGEGGYTF
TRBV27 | CASSLGGAYNEQFF
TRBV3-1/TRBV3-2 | CASNRGVLGTEAFF
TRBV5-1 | CASSEDRPSSGANVLTF
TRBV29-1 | CSVTGANYGYTF
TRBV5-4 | CASRGVSSTDTQYF
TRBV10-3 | CAISTVDDAYGYTF
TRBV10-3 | CATRPGTANNEQFF
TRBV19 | CASQITGGYSPLHF
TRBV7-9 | CASSPPARGLRSGAEQYF
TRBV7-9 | CASTKTGTNSPLHF
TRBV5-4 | CASSPPLQGNYGYTF
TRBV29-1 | CSVESVGVDEQYF
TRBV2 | CASTYRKSPGNTIYF
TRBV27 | CASRRGRGSYEQYF
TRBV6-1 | CASSEATVYEQYF
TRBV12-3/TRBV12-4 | CASRSGLGYEQYF
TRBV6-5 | CASKHDRGWNYGYTF
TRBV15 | CATRGPGQGLSTRETQYF
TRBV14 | CASSQAGVYYGYTF
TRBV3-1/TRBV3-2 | CASSHRGSDTQYF
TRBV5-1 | CASSLPTSGISTDTQYF
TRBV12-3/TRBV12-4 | CASSRNSNQPQHF
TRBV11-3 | CASSLGTSVGEQFF
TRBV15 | CATSRGDRGLEQYF
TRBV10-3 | CAISGWGQFANTGELFF